This T cell receptor (beta chain) is drawn from a study of cytotoxic CD8 clonotypes in ibrutinib-treated CLL. Turning to the study itself: Researchers reported over nine relapsed/refractory and about 14 treatment-naive patients, about 17 of them IGHV unmutated.

Method: immunoSEQ multiplex PCR; TCRdb's copy keeps in-frame clones and lacks some. The sample holds around 310,000 clones, 80% seen once. The CDR3 runs to 15 residues. In germline, CDR1 is LGHNA, CDR2 YSLEER. The junction had 3 bases not matched to a gene; V was cut back by 1 base and J by 2 bases. The starting material was PBMCs, obtained before ibrutinib treatment. The rearrangement joins TRBV4-3 to TRBJ2-3; 7 nucleotides align to TRBD1. The sequence came from a human donor with chronic lymphocytic leukemia. The CDR3: CASSQADRNTDTQYF. In nucleotides, the CDR3 is TGCGCCAGCAGCCAAGCGGACAGGAACACAGATACGCAGTATTTT.